Following are 5 T cell receptor beta chains from one sample sequenced in a study of OX40 agonist ivuxolimab in advanced cancers. The method was immunoSEQ multiplex PCR; TCRdb's version includes in-frame clones alone and lacks a portion of them. The sample consists of fewer than 200,000 clones, roughly 94% of them appearing once. The source was CD4+ or CD8+ T cells sorted from blood, collected in a trial of the OX40 agonist ivuxolimab. The source of these receptors is an adult with an advanced solid tumor such as melanoma, head and neck, liver or kidney cancer.

The rearrangement links TRBV30 to TRBJ2-1; TRBD2 might be the D (6 bases). The V gene lost 8 bases and the J gene lost 0 bases, with 8 bases spanning the gap. Per germline, CDR1 GTSNPN and CDR2 SVGIG (reference sequence). The CDR3 is made up of 12 amino acids. The CDR3 nucleotides are TGTGCCGGGACTTCCTCCTACAATGAGCAGTTCTTC. It encodes CAGTSSYNEQFF.

The chain uses TRBV28 and TRBJ2-1; 15 positions match TRBD2. CDR3 length equals 16 residues. The germline V gene encodes CDR1 MDHEN and CDR2 SYDVKM. V gave up 5 bases and J gave up 8 bases; unmatched junction bases: 7. As DNA, the CDR3 is TGTGCCAGCAGTCTTCCATGGACTAGCGGGGGGGATGAGCAGTTCTTC. It yields the protein CASSLPWTSGGDEQFF.

This clone was picked up one time. The gene calls are TRBV4-1 and TRBJ2-7; possible D gene TRBD1, 6 bases. Germline V gene data show CDR1 as MGHRA and CDR2 as YSYEKL. The CDR3 consists of 13 residues. The V end was cut by 6 bases, the J end by 1 base, with 10 bases between. As DNA, the CDR3 is TGCGCCAGCAGGGGAAGGGGGTCCTACGAGCAGTACTTC. This translates into CASRGRGSYEQYF.

The rearrangement uses TRBV7-2 and TRBJ2-2; D unclear. This CDR3 region has 14 residues. V was shortened by 0 bases and J by 7 bases, with 9 bases between the two germline ends. CDR1 is SGHTA, CDR2 FQGNSA, per germline. The CDR3 sequence is CASSLASWGGELFF. Here the CDR3 DNA reads TGTGCCAGCAGCTTAGCATCGTGGGGCGGGGAGCTGTTTTTT.

This clone came up once. The chain recombines TRBV6-5 with TRBJ1-5, with D tentatively TRBD1 (5 bases). The CDR3 extends over 15 amino acids. Looked up from germline, CDR1 is MNHEY and CDR2 is SVGAGI. Trimming took off 5 bases at V and 4 bases at J, with 15 bases between the two ends. As DNA, the CDR3 is TGTGCCAGCAGTCGGACCCGTCAGGGAAATCAGCCCCAGCATTTT. Its protein is CASSRTRQGNQPQHF.